Listed here is a single T cell receptor beta chain. This specimen comes from a study of blood T cell repertoires in COVID-19. The overall study: In each case, the material was cDNA or gDNA derived from T cells, B-cell-depleted T cells, or PBMCs.

Trimming shortened V by 4 bases and J by 7 bases, and 9 bases separated the two germline ends. Per germline, CDR1 SGHRS and CDR2 YFSETQ. The CDR3 totals 11 residues. The method was immunoSEQ multiplex PCR; TCRdb's version includes in-frame clones alone and lacks a portion of them. Of around 220,000 clones listed, 80% to 95% are singletons. Sequenced input: PBMCs or T cells enriched from blood (not recorded which). The clonotype was recovered from a woman younger than 30 who had recovered from COVID-19. V is TRBV5-1 and J is TRBJ2-7; perhaps TRBD2 as D (5 bases). The CDR3 coding sequence is TGCGCCAGCAGCCAACTAGGGGAGCAGTACTTC. Its translation is CASSQLGEQYF.